Following are 21 T cell receptor beta chains from one sample sequenced in a study of OX40 agonist ivuxolimab in advanced cancers. Library preparation employed the immunoSEQ multiplex PCR assay. TCRdb limited this immuneACCESS table to in-frame rearrangements with V and J called. A share of clones is missing; checked studies link under half to unresolved V genes, and the rest is unexplained. For this sample the table gives tens of thousands of clones, of which approximately 85% were detected only once. The ten largest clones add up to 4% to 5% of the sample. This specimen consisted of CD4+ or CD8+ T cells sorted from blood, obtained in a trial of the OX40 agonist ivuxolimab. Receptors originate from an adult with an advanced solid tumor such as melanoma, head and neck, liver or kidney cancer.

The rearrangement links TRBV28 to TRBJ1-1; D is ambiguous. The V gene's germline CDR1 is MDHEN and CDR2 SYDVKM. CDR3 length: 13 residues. V was clipped by 6 bases and J by 1 base, with 9 bases between them. For the CDR3, the DNA is TGTGCCAGCAGGCCCCCCGGGAACACTGAAGCTTTCTTT. This gives the protein CASRPPGNTEAFF. The variable domain in full, with the rest retrieved from reference TRBV28 and TRBJ1-1, is DVKVTQSSRYLVKRTGEKVFLECVQDMDHENMFWYRQDPGLGLRLIYFSYDVKMKEKGDIPEGYSVSREKKERFSLILESASTNQTSMYLCASRPPGNTEAFFGQGTRLTVV.

This clone was found a few times. J is TRBJ2-2 and V is TRBV19; D is ambiguous. CDR3 size: 15 residues. Germline CDR1 and CDR2: LNHDA and SQIVND (reference sequence). The germline V and J ends were trimmed by 10 bases and 3 bases, with 18 bases remaining between them. In DNA form, the CDR3 reads TGTGCCACTAGGGTTTTAGGGCTGGACACCGGGGAGCTGTTTTTT. It yields the protein CATRVLGLDTGELFF.

The count of this clone is one. The J gene is TRBJ2-7, the V gene TRBV5-6; D perhaps matches TRBD1 (6 bases). The germline V and J ends were trimmed by 1 base and 4 bases, with 21 bases remaining between them. CDR3 length: 17 residues. Germline CDR1 and CDR2: SGHDT and YYEEEE. The DNA for the CDR3 is TGTGCCAGCAGCTTGACCACAGGGTCTGATACGGGATACGAGCAGTACTTC. Its translation: CASSLTTGSDTGYEQYF.

The gene calls are TRBV7-6 and TRBJ1-5; unclear D gene. CDR1 SGHVS and CDR2 FNYEAQ come from the germline V gene. CDR3 length: 13 residues. The V gene lost 2 bases and the J gene lost 5 bases, with 7 bases spanning the gap. The CDR3 sequence: CASSLSTDQPQHF. DNA of the CDR3: TGTGCCAGCAGCTTATCCACAGATCAGCCCCAGCATTTT.

This chain links TRBV27 with TRBJ2-7; 11 bases map to TRBD2. J gave up 4 bases and V 6 bases, and 8 bases lay outside the gene matches. The CDR3 length is 15 residues. Looked up from germline, CDR1 is MNHEY and CDR2 is SMNVEV (reference sequence). DNA of the CDR3: TGTGCCAGCAGCCGCGTAGCGGGAGGGCCATACGAGCAGTACTTC. The encoded protein is CASSRVAGGPYEQYF.

The V and J genes are TRBV29-1 and TRBJ2-7; 7 positions agree with TRBD2. This CDR3 has 13 residues. Germline trimming cut 3 bases from V and 3 bases from J; bases unmatched to any gene: 5. Germline CDR1 and CDR2: SQVTM and ANQGSEA. The DNA of the CDR3 is TGCAGCGTTGATGTGGGGGGGAGCTACGAGCAGTACTTC. Protein product: CSVDVGGSYEQYF.

The chain employs TRBV11-2 and TRBJ2-5; D is perhaps TRBD2 (6 bases). The CDR3 has 16 residues. CDR1 and CDR2 from the germline V gene are SGHAT and FQNNGV. V was trimmed by 8 bases and J by 5 bases, leaving 24 bases between them. CDR3: CASAPGVTGARETQYF. The CDR3 DNA reads as TGTGCCAGCGCCCCCGGCGTAACGGGAGCACGGGAGACCCAGTACTTC. The variable domain in full, with the rest retrieved from reference TRBV11-2 and TRBJ2-5, is EAGVAQSPRYKIIEKRQSVAFWCNPISGHATLYWYQQILGQGPKLLIQFQNNGVVDDSQLPKDRFSAERLKGVDSTLKIQPAKLEDSAVYLCASAPGVTGARETQYFGPGTRLLVL.

The chain is built from TRBV13 and TRBJ1-1; 9 nucleotides match TRBD1. The J segment lost 5 bases and the V segment lost 4 bases, leaving 2 bases of the junction unmatched. The CDR3 consists of 13 residues. Germline V lookup: CDR1 PRHDT, CDR2 FYEKMQ (reference sequence). The CDR3 DNA follows: TGTGCCAGCAGCTCCGACAGGGGGACTGAAGCTTTCTTT. It encodes CASSSDRGTEAFF.

J is TRBJ2-3 and V is TRBV6-6, with D possibly matching TRBD1 (5 bases). The CDR3 covers 12 residues. Germline V CDR1 and CDR2: MNHNY, SVGAGI (reference sequence). The ends were cut back, 5 bases at V and 9 bases at J, with 12 bases in the middle. CDR3 amino acids: CASSRQLGTQYF. In DNA form, the CDR3 reads TGTGCCAGCAGTCGACAGCTCGGGACGCAGTATTTT.

The chain combines TRBV6-4 with TRBJ2-5, with 9 bases fitting TRBD1. The CDR3 length is 14 residues. V dropped 6 bases and J dropped 3; count of bases not matched to a gene: 5. Germline lookup yields CDR1 MRHNA and CDR2 SNTAGT. The CDR3 here is CASSARDREETQYF. The CDR3 nucleotides are TGTGCCAGCAGCGCCCGGGACAGGGAAGAGACCCAGTACTTC.

This clone was counted between two and nine times. The chain couples TRBV6-5 to TRBJ1-6, with D uncertain. Trimming took off 2 bases at V and 13 bases at J, with 12 bases between the two ends. Germline V gene data show CDR1 as MNHEY and CDR2 as SVGAGI. The CDR3 has 13 amino acids. CDR3 sequence (DNA): TGTGCCAGCAGTTACGAACGGGGAGCCCCCCTCCACTTT. Amino acids: CASSYERGAPLHF.

V and J are TRBV13 and TRBJ2-6; D not resolved. Germline loops: CDR1 PRHDT, CDR2 FYEKMQ (reference sequence). The CDR3 is 17 amino acids. V shed 8 bases and J shed 2 bases, with 19 bases lying between them. The CDR3 region is CASLARRLTTGANVLTF. Here the CDR3 DNA reads TGTGCCAGCCTGGCGCGTAGGCTTACAACTGGGGCCAACGTCCTGACTTTC. The whole variable domain, filled in from reference TRBV13 and TRBJ2-6, reads AAGVIQSPRHLIKEKRETATLKCYPIPRHDTVYWYQQGPGQDPQFLISFYEKMQSDKGSIPDRFSAQQFSDYHSELNMSSLELGDSALYFCASLARRLTTGANVLTFGAGSRLTVL.

This chain links TRBV4-1 with TRBJ2-1, with TRBD1 as a possible D gene (5 bases). V was clipped by 0 bases and J by 4 bases, with 16 bases between them. The CDR3 is made up of 17 amino acids. CDR1 is MGHRA, CDR2 YSYEKL, per germline. The CDR3 region has the DNA TGCGCCAGCAGCCAAGATAATCAGGGCAGCTCTTACAATGAGCAGTTCTTC. It translates to CASSQDNQGSSYNEQFF.

The J gene is TRBJ2-7, the V gene TRBV27; possible D gene TRBD1, 6 bases. The CDR3 has 15 amino acids. CDR1 is MNHEY and CDR2 is SMNVEV in the germline V gene (reference sequence). The V end was cut by 2 bases, the J end by 4 bases, with 15 bases between. CDR3 nucleotides: TGTGCCAGCAGTTTAGGACAGCCCCTCCTATACGAGCAGTACTTC. Amino acids: CASSLGQPLLYEQYF.

This sequence joins TRBV2 and TRBJ2-5; TRBD1 matches 8 bases. J gave up 1 base and V 6 bases, and 4 bases lay outside the gene matches. There are 14 residues in the CDR3. The V gene's germline CDR1 is SNHLY and CDR2 FYNNEI. The CDR3 spells CASRGDRTQETQYF. The CDR3 DNA follows: TGTGCCAGCAGGGGGGACAGGACCCAAGAGACCCAGTACTTC.

This chain uses TRBV2 with TRBJ2-7, with D possibly being TRBD2 (5 bases). The CDR3 consists of 12 residues. V lost 7 bases, J lost 1 base, and 8 bases lay in between. Germline V gives CDR1 SNHLY, CDR2 FYNNEI. CDR3 loop: CASNLASYEQYF. The CDR3 DNA sequence: TGTGCCAGCAACCTAGCATCCTACGAGCAGTACTTC.

This chain joins TRBV4-1 and TRBJ2-5; the D gene is possibly TRBD2 (5 bases). The germline CDR1 and CDR2 sequences are MGHRA and YSYEKL. The V and J ends lost 4 bases and 5 bases respectively, with 5 bases between them. The CDR3 contains 11 residues. The CDR3 protein is CASSRGETQYF. In DNA form, the CDR3 reads TGCGCCAGCAGCCGCGGGGAGACCCAGTACTTC.

The chain has TRBV9 and TRBJ1-5, with TRBD1 as a possible D gene (5 bases). The V gene lost 4 bases and the J gene lost 5 bases, with 13 bases spanning the gap. The germline CDR1 and CDR2 sequences are SGDLS and YYNGEE. The CDR3 is 14 residues long. The CDR3 DNA is TGTGCCAGCAGCCCAACGGGGGTGGATCAGCCCCAGCATTTT. Its protein is CASSPTGVDQPQHF.

This chain links TRBV18 with TRBJ2-7; either TRBD1 or TRBD2 may supply D (5 bases each). Trimming removed 3 bases at V and 6 bases at J, with 18 bases between. The germline V gene encodes CDR1 KGHSH and CDR2 LQKENI. The CDR3 has 15 amino acids. As DNA, the CDR3 is TGTGCCAGCTCACCGACGGGACCCTCCGGAGGCGAGCAGTACTTC. Translation gives CASSPTGPSGGEQYF.

This rearrangement joins TRBV11-2 to TRBJ1-2; a weak D match, TRBD1 (5 bases). CDR1 is SGHAT, CDR2 FQNNGV, per germline. V lost 1 base, J lost 6 bases, and 15 bases lay in between. CDR3 length equals 15 residues. The CDR3 region has the DNA TGTGCCAGCAGCTTAGCTGGAGGGGCGCTGGATGGCTACACCTTC. This translates into CASSLAGGALDGYTF.

The chain links TRBV7-2 to TRBJ2-7, with 7 nucleotides matching TRBD2. CDR1 SGHTA and CDR2 FQGNSA come from the germline V gene. J was trimmed by 6 bases and V by 0 bases; bases with no gene match: 2. The CDR3 loop spans 13 amino acids. CDR3 loop: CASSLAGGAEQYF. CDR3 coding DNA: TGTGCCAGCAGCTTAGCGGGAGGGGCCGAGCAGTACTTC. Complete variable domain (other parts from reference TRBV7-2 and TRBJ2-7): GAGVSQSPSNKVTEKGKDVELRCDPISGHTALYWYRQSLGQGLEFLIYFQGNSAPDKSGLPSDRFSAERTGGSVSTLTIQRTQQEDSAVYLCASSLAGGAEQYFGPGTRLTVT.